This T cell receptor (beta chain) stems from a study of brain T cells in children with intractable seizures. Sequencing was limited to surgery cases with top T cell transcript signatures in brain tissue. Pre-surgery treatment included at least one anti-epileptic drug. This table comes from immunoSEQ multiplex PCR, and its TCRdb copy is limited to in-frame clones, with some not included. The data hold 78,000 or so clones, with around 90% observed a single time. General study points: Pre- and post-surgery blood differed in depth, so pre-surgery absences may be undersampling.

In regard to this clone: Its target is unknown.

V dropped 0 bases and J dropped 6 bases, with 11 bases sitting between them. This CDR3 spans 14 amino acids. CDR1 and CDR2 (germline): SEHNR, FQNEAQ (reference sequence). The sample consisted of peripheral blood, taken at surgery. This rearrangement joins TRBV7-9 to TRBJ1-1; D is unresolved. This clonotype originated in a girl between 2 and 10 years old with Rasmussen encephalitis and intractable seizures. The CDR3 loop reads CASSLASDLAEAFF. In DNA, the CDR3 is TGTGCCAGCAGCTTAGCATCCGACCTAGCTGAAGCTTTCTTT.